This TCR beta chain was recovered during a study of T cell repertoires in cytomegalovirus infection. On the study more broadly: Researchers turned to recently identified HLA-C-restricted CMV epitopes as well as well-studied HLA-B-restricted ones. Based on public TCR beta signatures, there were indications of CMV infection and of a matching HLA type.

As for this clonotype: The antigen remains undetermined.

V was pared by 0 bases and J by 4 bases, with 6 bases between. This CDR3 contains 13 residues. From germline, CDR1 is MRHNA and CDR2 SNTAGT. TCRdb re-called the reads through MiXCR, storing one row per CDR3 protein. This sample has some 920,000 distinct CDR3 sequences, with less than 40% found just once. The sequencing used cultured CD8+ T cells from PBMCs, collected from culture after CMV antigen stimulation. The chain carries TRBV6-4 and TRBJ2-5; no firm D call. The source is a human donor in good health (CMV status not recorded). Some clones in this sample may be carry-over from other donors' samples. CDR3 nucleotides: TGTGCCAGCAGTGACTCCCCAGGAGAGACCCAGTACTTC. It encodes CASSDSPGETQYF.